This is a list of T cell receptor beta chains from one sample in a study of cytomegalovirus exposure and HLA in healthy donors. Clones were read by immunoSEQ multiplex PCR, and TCRdb kept only the in-frame ones, dropping some. The sample lists some 150,000 clones; about 61% were seen once. Sequenced material: PBMCs. All receptors derive from a woman between 35 and 50 years old in good health and CMV-seronegative. CDR3s include the opening cysteine and the closing phenylalanine or tryptophan. Clone size appears in some rows only: once, few, many, or a class for an expanded clone.

V	length	size	CDR3
TRBV18	14	NA	CASSPRGQGTEAFF
TRBV6-6	14	NA	CASSYSGGSGEAFF
TRBV27	14	NA	CASGKSRGTGELFF
TRBV29-1	14	NA	CSVELAGEQETQYF
TRBV7-8	16	NA	CASSLVMAGAQETQYF
TRBV5-6	15	few	CASSTARGAHTEAFF
TRBV5-6	13	once	CASSLQMTYEQYF
TRBV11-2	14	NA	CASSGGQGNYGYTF
TRBV30	15	few	CAWSRGQGTNQPQHF
TRBV7-6	14	NA	CASSLVGLTGELFF
TRBV4-3	15	NA	CASSQEPYPTDTQYF